These 21 T cell receptor beta chains were all obtained from the same sample, sequenced in a study of blood T cells in healthy people across ages. A second PCR, run for about 7 to 11 cycles, used a sample-barcoded 5' primer plus a J-beta primer mix. TCRdb processed the 5' RACE reads anew with MiXCR; each CDR3 protein has one entry. The sample comprises 550,000 to 750,000 distinct CDR3 sequences, approximately 21% of which are singletons, and 3.6% rests with the top ten. Sequencing was carried out using blood. All receptors come from a man between 65 and 85 years old in good health.

This clonotype has a single count. The J gene is TRBJ2-7, the V gene TRBV6-1; TRBD1 agrees at 10 bases. The V and J ends lost 5 bases and 3 bases, in that order; junction bases with no gene match: 10. The CDR3 has 16 residues. Germline values: CDR1 MNHNS, CDR2 SASEGT. For the CDR3, the DNA is TGTGCCAGCAGTAGATCTGGGACAGGGGCTGACTACGAGCAGTACTTC. Its protein product is CASSRSGTGADYEQYF.

The sample holds a few counts of this clonotype. This chain uses TRBV25-1 with TRBJ2-5; TRBD1 aligns across 7 bases. Trimming removed 1 base from V and 5 bases from J; junction bases left unmatched: 7. Germline V CDR1 and CDR2: MGHDK, SYGVNS. This CDR3 is 15 amino acids long. In DNA form, the CDR3 reads TGTGCCAGCAGTGAATTTGATAGCAGGGGGGAGACCCAGTACTTC. Translated: CASSEFDSRGETQYF. The full variable domain, its missing parts supplied by reference TRBV25-1 and TRBJ2-5, is EADIYQTPRYLVIGTGKKITLECSQTMGHDKMYWYQQDPGMELHLIHYSYGVNSTEKGDLSSESTVSRIRTEHFPLTLESARPSHTSQYLCASSEFDSRGETQYFGPGTRLLVL.

The chain combines TRBV4-1 with TRBJ2-2, with TRBD2 matching 10 bases. The CDR3 extends over 17 amino acids. Trimming removed 5 bases from V and 0 bases from J; junction bases left unmatched: 6. Per the germline V gene, CDR1 is MGHRA and CDR2 is YSYEKL. The CDR3 nucleotides are TGCGCCAGCAGCTTGGAAGCGGGAGGGACGAACACCGGGGAGCTGTTTTTT. As protein: CASSLEAGGTNTGELFF.

At least ten counts were recorded for this clonotype. The V and J genes are TRBV4-1 and TRBJ2-1; 16 bases are shared with TRBD2. The germline CDR1 and CDR2 sequences are MGHRA and YSYEKL. Trimming at V came to 0 bases and at J to 5 bases, leaving 10 bases not matched to a gene. The CDR3 totals 20 residues. CDR3 in amino acids: CASSQDQGTSGRALNNEQFF. The CDR3 bases are TGCGCCAGCAGCCAAGATCAAGGGACTAGCGGGAGGGCCCTCAACAATGAGCAGTTCTTC.

This clonotype was seen a handful of times. The rearrangement links TRBV5-5 to TRBJ2-3, with TRBD2 identical over 13 bases. This CDR3 region has 19 residues. J was trimmed by 1 base and V by 1 base; bases with no gene match: 9. Germline V lookup: CDR1 SGHKS, CDR2 YYEKEE (reference sequence). The CDR3 is CASSLYPLAGGLGTDTQYF. The CDR3 region has the DNA TGTGCCAGCAGCTTGTACCCACTAGCGGGAGGGCTTGGCACAGATACGCAGTATTTT.

In its sample, this clonotype was seen a few times. The chain links TRBV6-5 to TRBJ1-2; no definite D call. The ends were cut back, 5 bases at V and 2 bases at J, with 9 bases in the middle. Germline values: CDR1 MNHEY, CDR2 SVGAGI. This CDR3 region has 13 residues. The CDR3 is CASSDDGNYGYTF. CDR3 in DNA: TGTGCCAGCAGTGATGACGGGAACTATGGCTACACCTTC.

V gene TRBV12-3 or TRBV12-4 combines with J gene TRBJ2-7; D tentatively reads TRBD1 or TRBD2 (5 bases each). The CDR3 runs to 15 residues. V lost 2 bases to trimming and J lost 0 bases, with 11 bases between them. The CDR3 DNA sequence: TGTGCCAGCAGTTTAAGTGAGGGGAACTCCTACGAGCAGTACTTC. As protein: CASSLSEGNSYEQYF.

The V call is TRBV20-1, the J call TRBJ2-3, with TRBD2 matching 12 bases. The V and J ends lost 6 bases and 4 bases, in that order; junction bases with no gene match: 11. Germline V gene data show CDR1 as DFQATT and CDR2 as SNEGSKA (reference sequence). The CDR3 has 16 amino acids. This chain's CDR3 is CSATSPLAGGPDTQYF. The CDR3 DNA reads TGCAGTGCCACCAGCCCACTAGCGGGAGGACCAGATACGCAGTATTTT.

This chain links TRBV6-2 or TRBV6-3 with TRBJ1-4; maybe TRBD1 (5 bases). CDR1 and CDR2 from the germline V gene are MNHEY and SVGEGT. The CDR3 runs 15 residues. V gave up 6 bases and J gave up 5 bases, with 16 bases separating them. The CDR3 nucleotides read TGTGCCAGCAGATTAAACCGCGACAGCAATGAAAAACTGTTTTTT. As protein: CASRLNRDSNEKLFF.

This clonotype was recorded a few times. One end of the junction does not line up with germline, which may come from a read error. This sequence joins TRBV7-2 and TRBJ2-4; D remains ambiguous. Germline CDR1 reads SGHTA; CDR2 reads FQGNSA. The CDR3 runs 15 residues. The CDR3 reads CAGSFHLAAKNIQYF. Here the CDR3 DNA reads TGTGCCGGCAGCTTCCACTTAGCTGCCAAAAACATTCAGTACTTC.

V is TRBV15 and J is TRBJ2-7, with 9 nucleotides matching TRBD2. The V gene's germline CDR1 is LNHNV and CDR2 YYDKDF (reference sequence). CDR3 length: 15 residues. Trimming at V came to 5 bases and at J to 8 bases, leaving 13 bases not matched to a gene. The CDR3 DNA sequence: TGTGCCACCAGCTCAGTAGCGGGAGTAAGGAACAAGCAGTACTTC. Translated: CATSSVAGVRNKQYF.

This clonotype has more than one count but fewer than ten. The genes are TRBV12-3 or TRBV12-4 and TRBJ2-5; maybe TRBD2 (6 bases). The CDR3 extends over 16 amino acids. The V gene lost 6 bases and the J gene lost 2 bases, with 19 bases spanning the gap. CDR3 nucleotide sequence: TGTGCCAGCAGCCTTCTACTAGCAGCCATTCAAGAGACCCAGTACTTC. Encoded protein: CASSLLLAAIQETQYF.

This clonotype occurred a few times. A clone one base away is much larger, so this may be a read error. This chain uses TRBV10-2 with TRBJ2-3; D possibly matches TRBD1 or TRBD2 (5 bases each). The germline gives CDR1 WSHSY, CDR2 SAAADI. The CDR3 is made up of 17 amino acids. CDR3 protein: CASGELGLGVSTDTQYF. Here the CDR3 DNA reads TGCGCCAGCGGTGAGCTCGGGCTGGGGGTTAGCACAGATACGCAGTATTTT.

V usage is TRBV20-1 and J usage is TRBJ2-5; no firm D call. Germline CDR1 and CDR2: DFQATT and SNEGSKA (reference sequence). The CDR3 contains 13 residues. The V gene lost 0 bases and the J gene lost 4 bases, with 9 bases spanning the gap. This chain's CDR3 is CSARDWTGETQYF. CDR3 DNA: TGCAGTGCTAGAGATTGGACGGGAGAGACCCAGTACTTC.

This clonotype has a handful of counts. The rearrangement links TRBV29-1 to TRBJ2-1; D is unclear. The J call may be incorrect, as the DNA end agrees better with TRBJ2-5. This CDR3 region has 13 residues. Germline CDR1 and CDR2: SQVTM and ANQGSEA. CDR3 in amino acids: CSVKLGRAETQYF. As DNA, the CDR3 is TGCAGCGTCAAACTCGGCCGGGCAGAGACCCAGTACTTC.

The chain carries TRBV2 and TRBJ2-5, with a tentative D call TRBD1 (6 bases). The germline V gene has CDR1 SNHLY and CDR2 FYNNEI. V was shortened by 2 bases and J by 0 bases, with 10 bases between the two germline ends. The CDR3 length is 15 residues. Here the CDR3 DNA reads TGTGCCAGCAGTGAACAGACAGGCAACCAAGAGACCCAGTACTTC. The encoded protein is CASSEQTGNQETQYF.

The chain couples TRBV5-1 to TRBJ2-3, with TRBD1 identical over 7 bases. This CDR3 is built from 14 residues. Looked up from germline, CDR1 is SGHRS and CDR2 is YFSETQ. Trimming removed 4 bases from V and 3 bases from J; junction bases left unmatched: 5. DNA of the CDR3: TGCGCCAGCAGCCCGGACAGGCATACAGATACGCAGTATTTT. The encoded protein is CASSPDRHTDTQYF.

V usage is TRBV10-3 and J usage is TRBJ2-1; 9 bases agree with TRBD1. The V gene's germline CDR1 is ENHRY and CDR2 SYGVKD. The CDR3 loop spans 14 amino acids. Unmatched junction bases numbered 7, after V lost 5 bases and J lost 8 bases. Written as DNA, the CDR3 is TGTGCCATCAGTCCCGGGACAGGGTATGATGAGCAGTTCTTC. This encodes CAISPGTGYDEQFF.

This clonotype occurred a few times. This chain's CDR3 is CASSQVDRRNNEQFF. The CDR3 DNA sequence: TGTGCCAGCAGCCAAGTGGACAGGAGAAACAATGAGCAGTTCTTC. The V call is TRBV3-1, the J call TRBJ2-5; TRBD1 matches 7 bases. The J call is doubtful: the DNA matches TRBJ2-1 better. This CDR3 is built from 15 residues. Germline lookup yields CDR1 LGHDT and CDR2 YNNKEL (reference sequence).

This clonotype was seen a few times. One end of the junction does not line up with germline, which may come from a read error. The genes are TRBV20-1 and TRBJ1-1, with 12 bases identical to TRBD1. Germline V gives CDR1 DFQATT, CDR2 SNEGSKA (reference sequence). CDR3 length: 16 amino acids. Here the CDR3 reads CSARGGTGGSNTEAFF. The DNA for the CDR3 is TGCAGTGCGAGAGGCGGGACAGGGGGCTCGAACACTGAAGCTTTCTTT.

This clonotype was detected only a few times. The chain joins TRBV25-1 to TRBJ2-2; perhaps TRBD2 as D (7 bases). The CDR3 spans 19 residues. V lost 1 base to trimming and J lost 0 bases, with 18 bases between them. CDR1 is MGHDK and CDR2 is SYGVNS in the germline V gene. The CDR3 region is CASSEFLGGAVSNTGELFF. CDR3 nucleotides: TGTGCCAGCAGTGAATTCTTAGGGGGGGCCGTATCGAACACCGGGGAGCTGTTTTTT.